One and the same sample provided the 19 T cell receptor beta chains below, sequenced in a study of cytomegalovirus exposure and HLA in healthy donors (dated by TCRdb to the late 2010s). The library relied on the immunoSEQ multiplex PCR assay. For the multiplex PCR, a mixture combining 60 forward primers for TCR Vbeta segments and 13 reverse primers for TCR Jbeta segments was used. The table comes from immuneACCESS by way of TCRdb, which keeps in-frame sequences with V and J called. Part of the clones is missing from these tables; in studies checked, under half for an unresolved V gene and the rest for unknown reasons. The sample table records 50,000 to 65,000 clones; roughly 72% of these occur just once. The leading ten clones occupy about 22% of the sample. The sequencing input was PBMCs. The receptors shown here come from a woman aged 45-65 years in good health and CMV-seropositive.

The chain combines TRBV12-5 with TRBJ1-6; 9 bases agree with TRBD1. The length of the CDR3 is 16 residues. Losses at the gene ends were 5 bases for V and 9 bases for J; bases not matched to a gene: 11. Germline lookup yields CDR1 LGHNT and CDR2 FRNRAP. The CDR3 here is CASGPGTGSISSPLHF. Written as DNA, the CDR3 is TGTGCTAGTGGTCCAGGGACAGGGTCGATTTCTTCACCCCTCCACTTT.

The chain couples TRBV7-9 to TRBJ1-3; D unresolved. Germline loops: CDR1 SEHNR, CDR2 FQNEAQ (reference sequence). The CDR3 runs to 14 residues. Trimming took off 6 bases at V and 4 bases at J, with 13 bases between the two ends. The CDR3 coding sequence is TGTGCCAGCAGTCCCGGGGTAGACGGAAACACCATATATTTT. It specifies CASSPGVDGNTIYF.

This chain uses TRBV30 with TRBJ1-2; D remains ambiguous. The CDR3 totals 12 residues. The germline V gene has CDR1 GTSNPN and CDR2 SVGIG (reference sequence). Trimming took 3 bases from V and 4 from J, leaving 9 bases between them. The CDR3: CAWSLNVYGYTF. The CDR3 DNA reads TGTGCCTGGAGCCTTAATGTCTATGGCTACACCTTC.

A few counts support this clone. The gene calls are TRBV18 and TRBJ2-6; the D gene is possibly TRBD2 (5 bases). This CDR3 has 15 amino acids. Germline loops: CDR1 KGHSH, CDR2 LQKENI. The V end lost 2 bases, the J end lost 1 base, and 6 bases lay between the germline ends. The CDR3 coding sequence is TGTGCCAGCTCACCAGGGAGTTCTGGGGCCAACGTCCTGACTTTC. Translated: CASSPGSSGANVLTF.

The CDR3 bases are TGTGCCAGCATTGACCCCAGCACCACTTCAACAGGGGCTTCTTCCTACGAGCAGTACTTC. This gives the protein CASIDPSTTSTGASSYEQYF. V and J are TRBV2 and TRBJ2-7; 7 bases match TRBD1. With 7 bases clipped from V and 1 base from J, the junction kept 25 bases outside the gene matches. The CDR3 spans 20 residues. Germline values: CDR1 SNHLY, CDR2 FYNNEI.

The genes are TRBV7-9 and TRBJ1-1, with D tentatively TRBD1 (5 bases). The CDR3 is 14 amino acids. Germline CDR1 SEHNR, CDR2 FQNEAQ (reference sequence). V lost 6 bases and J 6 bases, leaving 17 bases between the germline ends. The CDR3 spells CASSSTAKEAEAFF. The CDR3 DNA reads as TGTGCCAGCAGTTCGACAGCGAAGGAAGCTGAAGCTTTCTTT. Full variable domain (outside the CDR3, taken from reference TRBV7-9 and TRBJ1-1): DTGVSQNPRHKITKRGQNVTFRCDPISEHNRLYWYRQTLGQGPEFLTYFQNEAQLEKSRLLSDRFSAERPKGSFSTLEIQRTEQGDSAMYLCASSSTAKEAEAFFGQGTRLTVV.

The CDR3 DNA reads as TGTGCCAGCAGCCAGATGTGGGCGGGGGGAGGAAATCAGCCCCAGCATTTT. Its translation: CASSQMWAGGGNQPQHF. The rearrangement links TRBV4-2 to TRBJ1-5; maybe TRBD1 (5 bases). Germline CDR1 is LGHNA and CDR2 is YNFKEQ. CDR3 length: 17 residues. V was trimmed by 3 bases and J by 4 bases, leaving 19 bases between them.

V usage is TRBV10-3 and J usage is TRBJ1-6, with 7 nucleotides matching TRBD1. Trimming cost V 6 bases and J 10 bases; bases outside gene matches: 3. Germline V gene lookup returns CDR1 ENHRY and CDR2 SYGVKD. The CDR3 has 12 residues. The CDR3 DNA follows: TGTGCCATCAGGACAGGGCAATCACCCCTCCACTTT. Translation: CAIRTGQSPLHF.

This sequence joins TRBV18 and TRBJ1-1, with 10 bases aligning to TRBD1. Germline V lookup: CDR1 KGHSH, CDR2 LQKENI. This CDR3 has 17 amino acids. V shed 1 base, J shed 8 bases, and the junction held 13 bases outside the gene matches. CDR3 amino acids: CASSPLRSGGTGVEAFF. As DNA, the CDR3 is TGTGCCAGCTCACCACTTCGTTCGGGTGGGACAGGGGTAGAAGCTTTCTTT.

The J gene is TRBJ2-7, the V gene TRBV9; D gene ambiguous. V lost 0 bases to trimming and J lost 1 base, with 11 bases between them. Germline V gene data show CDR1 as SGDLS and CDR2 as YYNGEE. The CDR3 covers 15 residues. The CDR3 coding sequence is TGTGCCAGCAGCGTAGCGGTCGGCGGATCCTACGAGCAGTACTTC. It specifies CASSVAVGGSYEQYF. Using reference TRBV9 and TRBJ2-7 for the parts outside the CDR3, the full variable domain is DSGVTQTPKHLITATGQRVTLRCSPRSGDLSVYWYQQSLDQGLQFLIQYYNGEERAKGNILERFSAQQFPDLHSELNLSSLELGDSALYFCASSVAVGGSYEQYFGPGTRLTVT.

For the CDR3, the DNA is TGCGCCAGCAGCTCCAGGACTAGCGGTTCCTCTGGGGCCAACGTCCTGACTTTC. This sequence encodes CASSSRTSGSSGANVLTF. The rearrangement joins TRBV5-1 to TRBJ2-6; TRBD2 aligns across 10 bases. The CDR3 sequence is 18 residues long. Germline V CDR1 and CDR2: SGHRS, YFSETQ. J gave up 0 bases and V 3 bases, and 6 bases lay outside the gene matches. Full variable domain (outside the CDR3, taken from reference TRBV5-1 and TRBJ2-6): KAGVTQTPRYLIKTRGQQVTLSCSPISGHRSVSWYQQTPGQGLQFLFEYFSETQRNKGNFPGRFSGRQFSNSRSEMNVSTLELGDSALYLCASSSRTSGSSGANVLTFGAGSRLTVL.

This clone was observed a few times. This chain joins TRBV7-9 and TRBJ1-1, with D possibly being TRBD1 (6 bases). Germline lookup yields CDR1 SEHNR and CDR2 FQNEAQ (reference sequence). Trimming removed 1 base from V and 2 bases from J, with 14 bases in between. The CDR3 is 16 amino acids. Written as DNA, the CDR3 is TGTGCCAGCAGCTTAGGAGGGGGACACAGTAACACTGAAGCTTTCTTT. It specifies CASSLGGGHSNTEAFF.

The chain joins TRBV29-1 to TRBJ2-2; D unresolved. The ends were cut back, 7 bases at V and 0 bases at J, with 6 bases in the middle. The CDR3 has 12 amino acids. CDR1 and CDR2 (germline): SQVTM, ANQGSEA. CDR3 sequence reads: CSARPNTGELFF. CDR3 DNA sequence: TGCAGCGCCAGGCCGAACACCGGGGAGCTGTTTTTT.

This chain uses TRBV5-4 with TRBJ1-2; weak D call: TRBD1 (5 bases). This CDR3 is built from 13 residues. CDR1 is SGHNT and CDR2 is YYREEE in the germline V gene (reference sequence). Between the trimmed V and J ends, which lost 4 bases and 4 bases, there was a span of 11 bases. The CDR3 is CASSVGAAYGYTF. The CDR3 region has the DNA TGTGCCAGCAGCGTTGGGGCCGCCTATGGCTACACCTTC.

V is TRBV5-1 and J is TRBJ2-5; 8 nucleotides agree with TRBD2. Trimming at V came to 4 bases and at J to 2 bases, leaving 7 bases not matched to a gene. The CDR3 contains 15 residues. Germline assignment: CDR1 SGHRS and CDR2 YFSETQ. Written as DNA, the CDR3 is TGCGCCAGCAGCCCTACTAGCGGTTCACAAGAGACCCAGTACTTC. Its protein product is CASSPTSGSQETQYF. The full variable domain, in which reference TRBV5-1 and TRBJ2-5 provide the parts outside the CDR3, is KAGVTQTPRYLIKTRGQQVTLSCSPISGHRSVSWYQQTPGQGLQFLFEYFSETQRNKGNFPGRFSGRQFSNSRSEMNVSTLELGDSALYLCASSPTSGSQETQYFGPGTRLLVL.

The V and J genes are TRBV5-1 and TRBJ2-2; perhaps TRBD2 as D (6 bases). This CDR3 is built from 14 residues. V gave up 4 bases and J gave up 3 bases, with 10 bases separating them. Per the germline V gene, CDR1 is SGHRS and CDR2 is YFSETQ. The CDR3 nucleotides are TGCGCCAGCAGCCAGGGACTTTACACCGGGGAGCTGTTTTTT. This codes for CASSQGLYTGELFF.

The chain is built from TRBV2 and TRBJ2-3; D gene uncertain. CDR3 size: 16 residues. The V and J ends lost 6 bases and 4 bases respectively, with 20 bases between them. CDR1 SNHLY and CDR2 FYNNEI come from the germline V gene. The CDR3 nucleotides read TGTGCCAGCAGCGGCGGATACGCCCCCGTTCCAGATACGCAGTATTTT. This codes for CASSGGYAPVPDTQYF.

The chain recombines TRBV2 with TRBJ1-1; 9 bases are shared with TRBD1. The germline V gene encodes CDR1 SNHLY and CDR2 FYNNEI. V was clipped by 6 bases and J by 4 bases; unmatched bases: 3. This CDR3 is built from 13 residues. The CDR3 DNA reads TGTGCCAGCAGGGGACAGGGTTCCACTGAAGCTTTCTTT. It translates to CASRGQGSTEAFF.

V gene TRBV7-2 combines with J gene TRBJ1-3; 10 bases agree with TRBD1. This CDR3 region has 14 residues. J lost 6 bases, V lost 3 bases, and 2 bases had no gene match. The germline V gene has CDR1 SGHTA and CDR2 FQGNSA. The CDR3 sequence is CASSLTGGLNTIYF. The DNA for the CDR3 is TGTGCCAGCAGCTTGACAGGGGGCTTAAACACCATATATTTT.